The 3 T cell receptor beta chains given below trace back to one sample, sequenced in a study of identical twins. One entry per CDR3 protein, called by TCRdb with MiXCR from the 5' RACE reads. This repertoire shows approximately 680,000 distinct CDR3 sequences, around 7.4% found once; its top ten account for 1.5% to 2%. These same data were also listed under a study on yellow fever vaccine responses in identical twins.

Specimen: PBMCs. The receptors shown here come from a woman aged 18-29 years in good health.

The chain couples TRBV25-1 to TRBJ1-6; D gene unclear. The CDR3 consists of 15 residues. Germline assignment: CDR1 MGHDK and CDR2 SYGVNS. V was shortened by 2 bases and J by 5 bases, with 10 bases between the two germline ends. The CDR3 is CASSEAAGNNSPLHF. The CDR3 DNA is TGTGCCAGCAGTGAAGCGGCGGGGAATAATTCACCCCTCCACTTT.

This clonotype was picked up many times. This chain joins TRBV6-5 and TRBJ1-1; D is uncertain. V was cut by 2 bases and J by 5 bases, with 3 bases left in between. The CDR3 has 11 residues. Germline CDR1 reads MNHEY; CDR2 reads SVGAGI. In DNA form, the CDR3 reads TGTGCCAGCAGTTACGAGACTGAAGCTTTCTTT. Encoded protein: CASSYETEAFF.

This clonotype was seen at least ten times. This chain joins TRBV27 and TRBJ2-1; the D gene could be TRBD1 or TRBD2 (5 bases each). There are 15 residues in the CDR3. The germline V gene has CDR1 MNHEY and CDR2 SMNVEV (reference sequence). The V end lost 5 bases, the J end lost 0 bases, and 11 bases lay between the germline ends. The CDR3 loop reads CASSPRDLSYNEQFF. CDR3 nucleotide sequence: TGTGCCAGCAGTCCCCGGGACCTCTCCTACAATGAGCAGTTCTTC.